Included here is one T cell receptor (beta chain) sequence, with context. Its target is not known. These data come from a study of cytomegalovirus exposure and HLA in healthy donors. Germline CDR1 SQVTM, CDR2 ANQGSEA. The V end lost 7 bases, the J end lost 5 bases, and 11 bases lay between the germline ends. The CDR3 covers 11 residues. With 60 Vbeta and 13 Jbeta primers, the PCR was carried out. Produced via immunoSEQ multiplex PCR; TCRdb's table is partial and in-frame only. Among approximately 76,000 clones listed, around 72% were seen once. Overall study findings and caveats: The availability of immune exposure information extended only to CMV serostatus. Later analysis indicated greater clonal expansion among HLA-associated TCR beta chains than among equally common other chains. Testing in vitro showed a few CMV-associated chains specific for CMV antigens. Trimming of TCR beta V- and J-genes showed a link, identified in a later analysis, to a missense DCLRE1C variant.

The specimen was PBMCs. This chain uses TRBV29-1 with TRBJ1-1; the D gene is possibly TRBD1 (6 bases). This receptor was obtained from a woman in her forties in good health and CMV-seropositive. Here the CDR3 reads CSGYRATEAFF. The CDR3 region has the DNA TGCAGCGGATACAGGGCGACTGAAGCTTTCTTT. Full variable domain (outside the CDR3, taken from reference TRBV29-1 and TRBJ1-1): SAVISQKPSRDICQRGTSLTIQCQVDSQVTMMFWYRQQPGQSLTLIATANQGSEATYESGFVIDKFPISRPNLTFSTLTVSNMSPEDSSIYLCSGYRATEAFFGQGTRLTVV.